These T cell receptor beta chains were read from a single sample in a study of shared clonotypes between healthy human individuals. Method: immunoSEQ multiplex PCR; TCRdb's copy keeps in-frame clones and lacks some. The profile covers about 1.9 million clones, with 80% to 95% appearing a single time and roughly 1.7% taken by the ten largest. The sequencing sample was made of naive CD8+ T cells from PBMCs. The source of these receptors is a man between 18 and 35 years old in good health. Some clones in this sample may be carry-over from other donors' samples. Both conserved end residues are part of each CDR3. D genes are given only for firm matches. A row's size may be missing; if present it is once, few, many or a size class.

d_call: .
v_call: TRBV6-5
clone_size: once
j_call: TRBJ2-7
cdr3_aa: CASSYTIPGYEQYF
cdr3_nt: TGTGCCAGCAGTTACACCATACCGGGTTACGAGCAGTACTTC

d_call: .
v_call: TRBV11-3
clone_size: .
j_call: TRBJ2-7
cdr3_aa: CASSLAGDYEQYF
cdr3_nt: TGTGCCAGCAGCTTAGCGGGAGACTACGAGCAGTACTTC

d_call: .
v_call: TRBV7-9
clone_size: .
j_call: TRBJ2-5
cdr3_aa: CASSSKETQYF
cdr3_nt: TGTGCCAGCAGCTCAAAAGAGACCCAGTACTTC

d_call: .
v_call: TRBV7-6
clone_size: .
j_call: TRBJ2-4
cdr3_aa: CASSNIMGAGNIQYF
cdr3_nt: TGTGCCAGCAGCAACATTATGGGGGCGGGGAACATTCAGTACTTC

d_call: .
v_call: TRBV4-1
clone_size: .
j_call: TRBJ1-2
cdr3_aa: CASSQASFRGDYGYTF
cdr3_nt: TGCGCCAGCAGCCAAGCTTCGTTCAGGGGAGACTATGGCTACACCTTC

d_call: TRBD1
v_call: TRBV27
clone_size: .
j_call: TRBJ1-2
cdr3_aa: CASSQDRGHGYTF
cdr3_nt: TGTGCCAGCAGCCAGGACAGGGGCCATGGCTACACCTTC

d_call: .
v_call: TRBV4-3
clone_size: once
j_call: TRBJ2-5
cdr3_aa: CASSQAGDQETQYF
cdr3_nt: TGCGCCAGCAGCCAAGCCGGGGACCAAGAGACCCAGTACTTC

d_call: .
v_call: TRBV7-9
clone_size: .
j_call: TRBJ2-7
cdr3_aa: CASSLDRGAYEQYF
cdr3_nt: TGTGCCAGCAGCTTAGACCGCGGCGCCTACGAGCAGTACTTC

d_call: .
v_call: TRBV7-2
clone_size: .
j_call: TRBJ1-1
cdr3_aa: CASSLVGLDRNTEAFF
cdr3_nt: TGTGCCAGCAGCTTAGTCGGTTTAGATCGGAACACTGAAGCTTTCTTT

d_call: TRBD1
v_call: TRBV9
clone_size: .
j_call: TRBJ2-1
cdr3_aa: CASSPPGQGYNEQFF
cdr3_nt: TGTGCCAGCAGTCCTCCGGGACAGGGGTACAATGAGCAGTTCTTC

d_call: .
v_call: TRBV11-2
clone_size: .
j_call: TRBJ2-3
cdr3_aa: CASSSDGVLTDTQYF
cdr3_nt: TGTGCCAGCAGTTCTGACGGTGTCCTCACAGATACGCAGTATTTT

d_call: TRBD1
v_call: TRBV5-1
clone_size: .
j_call: TRBJ2-1
cdr3_aa: CASSSLGTGDVLLFF
cdr3_nt: TGCGCCAGCAGCTCCTTGGGGACAGGTGACGTACTCTTGTTCTTC

d_call: .
v_call: TRBV9
clone_size: once
j_call: TRBJ2-1
cdr3_aa: CASSVAFDGPYNEQFF
cdr3_nt: TGTGCCAGCAGCGTAGCTTTTGACGGGCCTTACAATGAGCAGTTCTTC

d_call: TRBD1
v_call: TRBV7-8
clone_size: .
j_call: TRBJ1-5
cdr3_aa: CASSHPEATGETLDQPQHF
cdr3_nt: TGTGCCAGCAGCCATCCTGAGGCAACAGGGGAAACTTTGGATCAGCCCCAGCATTTT

d_call: TRBD2
v_call: TRBV7-8
clone_size: .
j_call: TRBJ2-2
cdr3_aa: CASSFLGLAGASNTGELFF
cdr3_nt: TGTGCCAGCAGCTTCTTGGGTCTAGCGGGAGCCTCGAACACCGGGGAGCTGTTTTTT

d_call: .
v_call: TRBV19
clone_size: .
j_call: TRBJ1-4
cdr3_aa: CASSIGRPNEKLFF
cdr3_nt: TGTGCCAGTAGTATAGGGCGCCCTAATGAAAAACTGTTTTTT

d_call: .
v_call: TRBV19
clone_size: .
j_call: TRBJ2-1
cdr3_aa: CASSTHSYNEQFF
cdr3_nt: TGTGCCAGTAGTACCCACTCCTACAATGAGCAGTTCTTC

d_call: .
v_call: TRBV9
clone_size: .
j_call: TRBJ1-2
cdr3_aa: CASSPGSMGYTF
cdr3_nt: TGTGCCAGCAGCCCGGGGTCTATGGGCTACACCTTC

d_call: .
v_call: TRBV5-4
clone_size: .
j_call: TRBJ1-6
cdr3_aa: CASSHRENNSPLHF
cdr3_nt: TGTGCCAGCAGCCACAGGGAGAATAATTCACCCCTCCACTTT

d_call: TRBD2
v_call: TRBV5-1
clone_size: .
j_call: TRBJ2-5
cdr3_aa: CASSFLIAGEETQYF
cdr3_nt: TGCGCCAGCAGCTTCCTAATAGCGGGAGAAGAGACCCAGTACTTC

d_call: .
v_call: TRBV27
clone_size: .
j_call: TRBJ2-1
cdr3_aa: CASISGGNEQFF
cdr3_nt: TGTGCCAGCATATCCGGCGGGAATGAGCAGTTCTTC

d_call: TRBD2
v_call: TRBV6-1
clone_size: .
j_call: TRBJ2-3
cdr3_aa: CASSKREGTDTQYF
cdr3_nt: TGTGCCAGCAGTAAGCGGGAGGGCACAGATACGCAGTATTTT

d_call: .
v_call: TRBV9
clone_size: once
j_call: TRBJ2-1
cdr3_aa: CASSPGTDTYNEQFF
cdr3_nt: TGTGCCAGCAGCCCCGGGACCGATACCTACAATGAGCAGTTCTTC

d_call: TRBD1
v_call: TRBV27
clone_size: .
j_call: TRBJ1-5
cdr3_aa: CASSLWYQGEGQPQHF
cdr3_nt: TGTGCCAGCAGTTTATGGTATCAGGGGGAAGGTCAGCCCCAGCATTTT

d_call: .
v_call: TRBV6-1
clone_size: .
j_call: TRBJ2-7
cdr3_aa: CASGTTYEQYF
cdr3_nt: TGTGCCAGCGGGACAACCTACGAGCAGTACTTC

d_call: .
v_call: TRBV29-1
clone_size: .
j_call: TRBJ1-3
cdr3_aa: CSFWDFGNTIYF
cdr3_nt: TGCAGTTTTTGGGACTTTGGAAACACCATATATTTT

d_call: .
v_call: TRBV4-2
clone_size: .
j_call: TRBJ2-7
cdr3_aa: CASSHGVGGPYEQYF
cdr3_nt: TGTGCCAGCAGCCACGGGGTCGGAGGTCCCTACGAGCAGTACTTC